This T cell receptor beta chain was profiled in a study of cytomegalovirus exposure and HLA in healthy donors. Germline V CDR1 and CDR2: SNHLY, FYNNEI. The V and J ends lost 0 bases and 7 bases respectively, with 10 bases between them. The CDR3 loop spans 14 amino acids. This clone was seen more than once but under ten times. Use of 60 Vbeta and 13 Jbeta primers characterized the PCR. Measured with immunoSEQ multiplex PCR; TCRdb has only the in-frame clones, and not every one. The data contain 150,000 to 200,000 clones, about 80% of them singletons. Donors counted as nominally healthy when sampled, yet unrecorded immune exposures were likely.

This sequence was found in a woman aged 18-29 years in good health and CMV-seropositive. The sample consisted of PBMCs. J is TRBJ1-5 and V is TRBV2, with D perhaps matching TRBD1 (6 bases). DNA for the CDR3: TGTGCCAGCAGTGAAGCCCCAGGACAGCAGCCCCAGCATTTT. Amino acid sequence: CASSEAPGQQPQHF.